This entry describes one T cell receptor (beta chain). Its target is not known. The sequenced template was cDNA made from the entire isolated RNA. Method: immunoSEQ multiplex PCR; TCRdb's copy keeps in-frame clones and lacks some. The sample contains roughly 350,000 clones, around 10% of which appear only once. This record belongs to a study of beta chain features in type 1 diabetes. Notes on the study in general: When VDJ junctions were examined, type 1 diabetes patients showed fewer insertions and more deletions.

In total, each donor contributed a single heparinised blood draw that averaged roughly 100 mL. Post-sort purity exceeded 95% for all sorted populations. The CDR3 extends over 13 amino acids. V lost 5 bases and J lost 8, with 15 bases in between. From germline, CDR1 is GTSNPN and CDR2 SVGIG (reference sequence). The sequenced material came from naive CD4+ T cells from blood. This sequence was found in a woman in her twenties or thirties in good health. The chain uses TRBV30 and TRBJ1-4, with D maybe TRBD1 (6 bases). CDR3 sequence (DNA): TGTGCCTGGGCACGACAGGTCGGGGAAAAACTGTTTTTT. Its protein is CAWARQVGEKLFF.